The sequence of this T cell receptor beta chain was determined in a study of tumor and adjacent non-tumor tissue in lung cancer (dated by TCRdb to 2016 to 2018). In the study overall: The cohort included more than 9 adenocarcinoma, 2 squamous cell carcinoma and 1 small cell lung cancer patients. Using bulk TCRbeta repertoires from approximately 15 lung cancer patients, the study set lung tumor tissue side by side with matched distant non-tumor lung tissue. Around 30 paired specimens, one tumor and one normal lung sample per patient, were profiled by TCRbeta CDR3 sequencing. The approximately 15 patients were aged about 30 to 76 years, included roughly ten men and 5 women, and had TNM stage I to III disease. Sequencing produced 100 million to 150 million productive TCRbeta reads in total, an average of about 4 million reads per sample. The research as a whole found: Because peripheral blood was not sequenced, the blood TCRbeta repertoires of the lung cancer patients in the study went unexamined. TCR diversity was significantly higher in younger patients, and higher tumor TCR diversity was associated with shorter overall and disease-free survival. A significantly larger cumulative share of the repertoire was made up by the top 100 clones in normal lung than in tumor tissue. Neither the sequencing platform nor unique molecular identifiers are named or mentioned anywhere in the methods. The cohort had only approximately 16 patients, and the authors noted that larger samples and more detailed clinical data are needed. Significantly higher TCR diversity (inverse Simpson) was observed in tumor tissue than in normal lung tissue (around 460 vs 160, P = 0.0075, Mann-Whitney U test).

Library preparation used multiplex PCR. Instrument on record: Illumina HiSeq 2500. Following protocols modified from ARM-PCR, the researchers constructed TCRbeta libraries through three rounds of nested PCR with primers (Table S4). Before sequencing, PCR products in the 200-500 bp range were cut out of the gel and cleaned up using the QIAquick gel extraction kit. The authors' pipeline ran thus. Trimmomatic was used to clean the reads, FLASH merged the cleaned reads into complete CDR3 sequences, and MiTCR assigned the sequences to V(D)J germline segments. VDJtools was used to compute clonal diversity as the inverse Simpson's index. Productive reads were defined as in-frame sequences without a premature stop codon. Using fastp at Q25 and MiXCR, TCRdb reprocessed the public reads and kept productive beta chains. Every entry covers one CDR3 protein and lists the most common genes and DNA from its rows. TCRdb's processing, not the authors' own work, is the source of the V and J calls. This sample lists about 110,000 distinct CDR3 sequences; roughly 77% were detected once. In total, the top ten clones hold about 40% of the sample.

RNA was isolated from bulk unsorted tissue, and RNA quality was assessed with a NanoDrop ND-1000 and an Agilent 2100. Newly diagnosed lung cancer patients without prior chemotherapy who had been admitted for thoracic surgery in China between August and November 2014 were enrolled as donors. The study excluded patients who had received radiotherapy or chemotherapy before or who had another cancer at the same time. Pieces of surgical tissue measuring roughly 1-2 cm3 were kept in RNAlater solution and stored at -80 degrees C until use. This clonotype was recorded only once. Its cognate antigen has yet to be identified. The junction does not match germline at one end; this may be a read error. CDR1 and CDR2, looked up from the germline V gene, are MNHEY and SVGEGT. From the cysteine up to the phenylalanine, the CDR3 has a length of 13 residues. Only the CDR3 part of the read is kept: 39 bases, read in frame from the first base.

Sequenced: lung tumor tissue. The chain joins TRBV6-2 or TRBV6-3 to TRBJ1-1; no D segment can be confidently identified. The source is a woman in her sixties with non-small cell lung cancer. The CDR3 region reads CASSYMGSTEALF. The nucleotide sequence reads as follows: TGTGCCAGTAGTTACATGGGGTCAACTGAAGCTCTCTTT.